These 13 T cell receptor beta chains were sequenced from one sample in a study of cytomegalovirus exposure and HLA in healthy donors (TCRdb year 2017). The receptor library was made with the immunoSEQ multiplex PCR assay. A mixture of 60 forward primers for TCR Vbeta segments and 13 reverse primers for TCR Jbeta segments was used in the multiplex PCR. Entries here come from immuneACCESS through TCRdb and include only in-frame sequences with V and J called. Some clones fail to appear in such tables; in the studies checked, an unresolved V gene covers under half of the shortfall, and the cause of the remainder is unknown. Here the sample has about 130,000 clones; over 50% occur a single time. The ten largest clones capture 1.5% to 2% of the sample. Sequencing was done on a sample of PBMCs. Every receptor here comes from a human donor in good health.

This rearrangement joins TRBV11-2 to TRBJ2-7; 9 bases map to TRBD2. With 2 bases clipped from V and 3 bases from J, the junction kept 5 bases outside the gene matches. The CDR3 is made up of 15 amino acids. The germline V gene has CDR1 SGHAT and CDR2 FQNNGV. CDR3 nucleotides: TGTGCCAGCAGCTTATATGGCGGGAGGGACTACGAGCAGTACTTC. Translating it yields CASSLYGGRDYEQYF.

This clone was seen a handful of times. The chain recombines TRBV7-6 with TRBJ2-1; 12 positions match TRBD2. CDR1 and CDR2 (germline): SGHVS, FNYEAQ. Trimming cost V 5 bases and J 7 bases; bases outside gene matches: 6. The CDR3 loop spans 15 amino acids. This CDR3 reads CASSLTSGSRNEQFF. DNA of the CDR3: TGTGCCAGCAGCCTGACTAGCGGGAGTAGAAATGAGCAGTTCTTC.

The V and J genes are TRBV18 and TRBJ1-6, with D perhaps matching TRBD1 (5 bases). The CDR3 is 14 amino acids. Germline CDR1 reads KGHSH; CDR2 reads LQKENI. V was cut by 8 bases and J by 8 bases, with 16 bases left in between. CDR3 sequence (DNA): TGTGCCAGCACTGGGGGGATGAGAGATTCACCCCTCCACTTT. It translates to CASTGGMRDSPLHF.

CDR3 sequence: CASSQTGELRTSYNEQFF. The CDR3 region has the DNA TGCGCCAGCAGCCAGACAGGGGAACTGAGGACCTCGTACAATGAGCAGTTCTTC. The chain recombines TRBV5-1 with TRBJ2-1, with 8 bases identical to TRBD1. Germline CDR1 SGHRS, CDR2 YFSETQ. This CDR3 region has 18 residues. The junction had 16 bases not matched to a gene; V was cut back by 4 bases and J by 4 bases.

This clone has a handful of counts. The genes are TRBV7-2 and TRBJ2-7; 10 nucleotides align to TRBD2. Germline V gene data show CDR1 as SGHTA and CDR2 as FQGNSA. The CDR3 is 14 residues long. The trim removed 5 bases at V and 3 bases at J, leaving 4 bases unmatched. This CDR3 is CASSVSGRGYEQYF. The CDR3 coding sequence is TGTGCCAGCAGCGTGAGCGGGAGGGGCTACGAGCAGTACTTC.

This rearrangement joins TRBV4-2 to TRBJ2-1, with 11 bases lining up with TRBD2. With V trimmed by 0 bases and J by 10 bases, 8 bases remained unmatched. CDR3 size: 16 residues. Germline V CDR1 and CDR2: LGHNA, YNFKEQ. CDR3: CASSQEGTSGSMEQFF. CDR3 nucleotide sequence: TGTGCCAGCAGCCAAGAAGGTACTAGCGGGAGTATGGAGCAGTTCTTC.

In DNA form, the CDR3 reads TGTGCCAGCAGAAAGGACAGGTACTCTGGAAACACCATATATTTT. Its translation: CASRKDRYSGNTIYF. The chain recombines TRBV2 with TRBJ1-3; 7 bases are shared with TRBD1. J lost 0 bases, V lost 6 bases, and 5 bases had no gene match. This CDR3 region has 15 residues. Germline CDR1 and CDR2: SNHLY and FYNNEI.

The V and J genes are TRBV18 and TRBJ2-3; TRBD2 aligns across 8 bases. The CDR3 extends over 16 amino acids. The V and J ends lost 0 bases and 2 bases, in that order; junction bases with no gene match: 4. Germline CDR1 is KGHSH and CDR2 is LQKENI. CDR3 in amino acids: CASSPPLAGLTDTQYF. The CDR3 DNA is TGTGCCAGCTCACCACCATTAGCGGGACTCACAGATACGCAGTATTTT.

This rearrangement joins TRBV6-1 to TRBJ1-2, with 10 nucleotides matching TRBD1. Germline V gives CDR1 MNHNS, CDR2 SASEGT. The length of the CDR3 is 17 residues. Germline trimming cut 2 bases from V and 4 bases from J; bases unmatched to any gene: 10. This CDR3 is CASSESYRQGAAYGYTF. DNA for the CDR3: TGTGCCAGCAGTGAAAGTTATAGACAGGGGGCGGCCTATGGCTACACCTTC.

The table lists this clone with a count of one. The chain couples TRBV7-2 to TRBJ1-5; the D gene is possibly TRBD1 (6 bases). The CDR3 has 13 amino acids. Per germline, CDR1 SGHTA and CDR2 FQGNSA. CDR3 residues: CGSRGGDNQPQHF. The CDR3 DNA is TGTGGGAGTAGGGGGGGGGATAATCAGCCCCAGCATTTT.

This chain uses TRBV7-8 with TRBJ1-1, with D possibly matching TRBD1 (5 bases). The CDR3 sequence is 16 residues long. Germline V gene sequence: CDR1 SGHVS, CDR2 FQNEAQ. The V end lost 5 bases, the J end lost 1 base, and 17 bases lay between the germline ends. The CDR3 nucleotides read TGTGCCAGCAGCCCCCTGACGGGGGTCCGGAACACTGAAGCTTTCTTT. This gives the protein CASSPLTGVRNTEAFF. Together with reference TRBV7-8 and TRBJ1-1, the CDR3 gives the full variable domain: GAGVSQSPRYKVAKRGQDVALRCDPISGHVSLFWYQQALGQGPEFLTYFQNEAQLDKSGLPSDRFFAERPEGSVSTLKIQRTQQEDSAVYLCASSPLTGVRNTEAFFGQGTRLTVV.

This clone appeared a few times. The chain couples TRBV7-9 to TRBJ2-3; D might be TRBD2 (5 bases). The CDR3 is made up of 13 amino acids. The ends were cut back, 1 base at V and 3 bases at J, with 5 bases in the middle. The germline V gene encodes CDR1 SEHNR and CDR2 FQNEAQ (reference sequence). CDR3 residues: CASSLGGTDTQYF. The CDR3 bases are TGTGCCAGCAGCTTAGGAGGGACAGATACGCAGTATTTT.

The chain recombines TRBV28 with TRBJ1-2, with 9 bases fitting TRBD1. CDR1 and CDR2 from the germline V gene are MDHEN and SYDVKM. J lost 4 bases, V lost 6 bases, and 6 bases had no gene match. This CDR3 is 14 amino acids long. The CDR3 loop is CASRLTGGAYGYTF. The CDR3 DNA follows: TGTGCCAGCAGATTGACAGGGGGGGCCTATGGCTACACCTTC.